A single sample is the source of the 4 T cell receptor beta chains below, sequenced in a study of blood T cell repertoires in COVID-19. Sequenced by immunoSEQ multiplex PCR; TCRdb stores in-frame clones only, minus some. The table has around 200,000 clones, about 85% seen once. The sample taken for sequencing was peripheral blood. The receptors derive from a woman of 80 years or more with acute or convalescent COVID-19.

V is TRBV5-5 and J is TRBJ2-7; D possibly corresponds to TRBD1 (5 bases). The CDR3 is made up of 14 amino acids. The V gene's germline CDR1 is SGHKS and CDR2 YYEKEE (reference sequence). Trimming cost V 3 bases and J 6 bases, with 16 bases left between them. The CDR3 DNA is TGTGCCAGCAGCTGGGGAATCTGGGGCGGCGAGCAGTACTTC. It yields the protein CASSWGIWGGEQYF.

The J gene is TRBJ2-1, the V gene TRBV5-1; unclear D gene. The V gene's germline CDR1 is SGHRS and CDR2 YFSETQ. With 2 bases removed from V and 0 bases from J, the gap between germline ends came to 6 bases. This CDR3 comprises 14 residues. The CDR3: CASSFDNSYNEQFF. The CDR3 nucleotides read TGCGCCAGCAGCTTTGACAACTCCTACAATGAGCAGTTCTTC.

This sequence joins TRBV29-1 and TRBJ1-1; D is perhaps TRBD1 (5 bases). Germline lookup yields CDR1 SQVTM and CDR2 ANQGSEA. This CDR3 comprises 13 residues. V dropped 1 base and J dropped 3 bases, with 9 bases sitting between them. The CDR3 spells CSVEVTGDTEAFF. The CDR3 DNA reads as TGCAGCGTTGAAGTTACGGGGGACACTGAAGCTTTCTTT.

The CDR3 DNA reads TGTGCCAGCAGCCTCATGGGGGGCTCTGGAAACACCATATATTTT. Amino acids: CASSLMGGSGNTIYF. This sequence joins TRBV3-1 (or the pseudogene TRBV3-2) and TRBJ1-3; the D gene is possibly TRBD1 (5 bases). Germline CDR1 LGHDT, CDR2 YNNKEL (reference sequence). The ends were cut back, 4 bases at V and 0 bases at J, with 10 bases in the middle. This CDR3 spans 15 amino acids.